This entry lists 28 T cell receptor beta chains sequenced from one sample in a study of post-analysis software for immune sequencing data. Study outcomes and limitations: A handful of TRBV segments were significantly more frequent in patients than in controls. TRBV5-6, TRBV5-1 and TRBV20-1 were among these segments.

Their recognized antigens are unknown. Unique molecular identifiers had been added to the TCR beta cDNA libraries. From the PCR reads, TCRdb called clonotypes with MiXCR, one entry per CDR3 protein. Counted here are about 540,000 distinct CDR3 sequences, 30% to 40% occurring once; the ten biggest clones make up approximately 6%. Material for sequencing was blood. The receptors shown here come from a girl between 2 and 17 years old with multiple sclerosis.

This chain connects TRBV7-2 to TRBJ2-3, with TRBD2 matching 7 bases. This CDR3 region has 14 residues. Germline lookup yields CDR1 SGHTA and CDR2 FQGNSA. V lost 6 bases to trimming and J lost 5 bases; unmatched junction nucleotides: 8. The CDR3 DNA sequence: TGTGCCAGCAGGAAGGTGGGCGGGGGAGATACGCAGTATTTT. Translated, it gives CASRKVGGGDTQYF.

The chain carries TRBV7-9 and TRBJ2-4; D gene unclear. This CDR3 has 13 residues. The V gene's germline CDR1 is SEHNR and CDR2 FQNEAQ (reference sequence). Trimming took off 0 bases at V and 13 bases at J, with 13 bases between the two ends. CDR3: CASSLAQGLEQYF. The DNA of the CDR3 is TGTGCCAGCAGCTTAGCTCAAGGCCTGGAGCAGTACTTC.

The chain combines TRBV20-1 with TRBJ1-5, with D possibly TRBD1 on 6 matching bases. CDR3 length: 13 amino acids. Trimming removed 5 bases from V and 9 bases from J, with 17 bases in between. Germline V gives CDR1 DFQATT, CDR2 SNEGSKA (reference sequence). The CDR3 loop is CSAHTGSRGPQHF. CDR3 sequence (DNA): TGCAGTGCTCACACAGGGTCTCGAGGGCCCCAGCATTTT.

Worth noting for this clonotype: The junction differs from germline at one of its ends, possibly a read error. The chain uses TRBV20-1 and TRBJ2-1; 9 bases fit TRBD1. Germline lookup yields CDR1 DFQATT and CDR2 SNEGSKA (reference sequence). This CDR3 has 15 amino acids. CDR3 nucleotides: TGCGGTGCTACTACAGGGGGCCGCTCCTACAATGAGCAGTTCTTC. Protein sequence: CGATTGGRSYNEQFF.

The chain links TRBV18 to TRBJ2-3; D not certain. Germline V gives CDR1 KGHSH, CDR2 LQKENI. The CDR3 spans 16 residues. V lost 3 bases to trimming and J lost 4 bases, with 17 bases between them. The CDR3 coding sequence is TGTGCCAGCTCACCTCTAGGACGGTTGGCCTCAGATACGCAGTATTTT. It specifies CASSPLGRLASDTQYF. The full variable domain, its missing parts supplied by reference TRBV18 and TRBJ2-3, is NAGVMQNPRHLVRRRGQEARLRCSPMKGHSHVYWYRQLPEEGLKFMVYLQKENIIDESGMPKERFSAEFPKEGPSILRIQQVVRGDSAAYFCASSPLGRLASDTQYFGPGTRLTVL.

This clonotype was detected ten times or more. The V gene is TRBV6-6, the J gene TRBJ2-5, with no clear D. This CDR3 is 13 amino acids long. Germline V lookup: CDR1 MNHNY, CDR2 SVGAGI (reference sequence). Trimming took 4 bases from V and 2 from J, leaving 8 bases between them. In DNA form, the CDR3 reads TGTGCCAGCAGTTTACAGACTCAAGAGACCCAGTACTTC. Its translation: CASSLQTQETQYF.

The gene calls are TRBV5-1 and TRBJ1-1; 8 nucleotides line up with TRBD1. The length of the CDR3 is 15 residues. From germline, CDR1 is SGHRS and CDR2 YFSETQ. The V segment lost 0 bases and the J segment 5 bases; nucleotides outside the gene matches: 6. This CDR3 reads CASSLGGQAGTEAFF. In DNA form, the CDR3 reads TGCGCCAGCAGCTTGGGGGGACAGGCGGGAACTGAAGCTTTCTTT. Combining the CDR3 with reference TRBV5-1 and TRBJ1-1 gives the whole variable domain KAGVTQTPRYLIKTRGQQVTLSCSPISGHRSVSWYQQTPGQGLQFLFEYFSETQRNKGNFPGRFSGRQFSNSRSEMNVSTLELGDSALYLCASSLGGQAGTEAFFGQGTRLTVV.

As for this clonotype: Germline and junction disagree at one end, which may indicate a read error. J is TRBJ2-1 and V is TRBV5-1, with D maybe TRBD1 (5 bases). Germline loops: CDR1 SGHRS, CDR2 YFSETQ. There are 15 residues in the CDR3. CDR3 in amino acids: CASNLADTPYNEQFF. CDR3 sequence (DNA): TGCGCCAGCAACTTGGCGGACACTCCCTACAATGAGCAGTTCTTC.

Points on this clonotype: Since a much larger clone is just one base distant, this may be a read error. J is TRBJ2-1 and V is TRBV5-1; 11 bases agree with TRBD1. V lost 6 bases, J lost 8 bases, and 10 bases stayed unmatched. Germline V gives CDR1 SGHRS, CDR2 YFSETQ. The length of the CDR3 is 15 residues. For the CDR3, the DNA is TGCGCCAGCATCAAGGGGGGACAGGGGGGCGATGAGCAGTTCTTC. Translating it yields CASIKGGQGGDEQFF.

This clonotype was observed a handful of times. This rearrangement joins TRBV3-1 to TRBJ2-3, with a possible D match to TRBD1 (6 bases). There are 15 residues in the CDR3. In germline, CDR1 is LGHDT, CDR2 YNNKEL (reference sequence). V lost 4 bases and J 0 bases, leaving 11 bases between the germline ends. This CDR3 reads CASSPRQASTDTQYF. Written as DNA, the CDR3 is TGTGCCAGCAGCCCCCGACAGGCTAGCACAGATACGCAGTATTTT.

This clonotype was counted only a few times. V gene TRBV5-1 combines with J gene TRBJ1-2; TRBD1 agrees at 7 bases. The CDR3 is 14 residues long. The trim removed 2 bases at V and 6 bases at J, leaving 7 bases unmatched. The germline CDR1 and CDR2 sequences are SGHRS and YFSETQ. CDR3 protein: CASSLLQGTNGYTF. The DNA of the CDR3 is TGCGCCAGCAGCTTATTACAGGGGACGAATGGCTACACCTTC.

This clonotype was observed a handful of times. The chain links TRBV6-5 to TRBJ2-1; 9 bases agree with TRBD2. CDR3 length equals 18 residues. Germline V lookup: CDR1 MNHEY, CDR2 SVGAGI. V dropped 0 bases and J dropped 5; count of bases not matched to a gene: 11. The CDR3 region has the DNA TGTGCCAGCAGTTACTCGGGACTAGCTGGCCGGATCGACAATGAGCAGTTCTTC. This sequence encodes CASSYSGLAGRIDNEQFF.

V usage is TRBV6-1 and J usage is TRBJ2-1, with D maybe TRBD1 (6 bases). The CDR3 is 16 amino acids. Looked up from germline, CDR1 is MNHNS and CDR2 is SASEGT. V was trimmed by 4 bases and J by 4 bases, leaving 17 bases between them. The CDR3 region is CASSGTGYRVYNEQFF. The CDR3 coding sequence is TGTGCCAGCAGTGGAACAGGGTATCGGGTATACAATGAGCAGTTCTTC.

V usage is TRBV15 and J usage is TRBJ2-5; D might be TRBD2 (5 bases). Germline CDR1 LNHNV, CDR2 YYDKDF (reference sequence). V was shortened by 0 bases and J by 4 bases, with 21 bases between the two germline ends. The CDR3 extends over 18 amino acids. The CDR3 reads CATSREAGGDPDAETQYF. CDR3 nucleotides: TGTGCCACCAGCAGAGAGGCAGGAGGAGACCCGGATGCAGAGACCCAGTACTTC.

The rearrangement uses TRBV7-3 and TRBJ2-3; 11 bases line up with TRBD2. V was clipped by 5 bases and J by 2 bases; unmatched bases: 9. CDR3 length equals 17 residues. CDR1 and CDR2 (germline): SGHTA, FQGTGA. The CDR3: CASSAAGLAGFTDTQYF. The DNA for the CDR3 is TGTGCCAGCAGCGCAGCAGGACTAGCGGGCTTCACAGATACGCAGTATTTT.

This chain links TRBV20-1 with TRBJ2-5, with TRBD2 matching 13 bases. Per the germline V gene, CDR1 is DFQATT and CDR2 is SNEGSKA (reference sequence). V shed 6 bases, J shed 2 bases, and the junction held 6 bases outside the gene matches. This CDR3 comprises 15 residues. The CDR3 is CSASRLAGGQETQYF. The CDR3 DNA reads as TGCAGTGCCAGCAGACTAGCGGGGGGACAAGAGACCCAGTACTTC.

A word on this clonotype: Since a much larger clone is just one base distant, this may be a read error. V is TRBV2 and J is TRBJ2-5; unclear D gene. The CDR3 loop spans 11 amino acids. Per germline, CDR1 SNHLY and CDR2 FYNNEI. Trimming left V 8 bases short and J 5 bases short, with 9 bases between. The CDR3 DNA follows: TGTGCCAGCTGCTCCCCGGAGACCCAGTACTTC. It is translated as CASCSPETQYF. Variable domain in full (rest from reference TRBV2 and TRBJ2-5): EPEVTQTPSHQVTQMGQEVILRCVPISNHLYFYWYRQILGQKVEFLVSFYNNEISEKSEIFDDQFSVERPDGSNFTLKIRSTKLEDSAMYFCASCSPETQYFGPGTRLLVL.

This clonotype was observed a few times. V usage is TRBV20-1 and J usage is TRBJ2-3, with TRBD2 matching over 10 bases. The CDR3 covers 16 residues. The V gene's germline CDR1 is DFQATT and CDR2 SNEGSKA (reference sequence). V was clipped by 3 bases and J by 0 bases; unmatched bases: 6. In DNA, the CDR3 is TGCAGTGCTAGGACCCTAGCGGGGGAGAGCACAGATACGCAGTATTTT. This sequence encodes CSARTLAGESTDTQYF.

The chain carries TRBV11-2 and TRBJ2-3, with D uncertain. This CDR3 region has 14 residues. Germline V gene lookup returns CDR1 SGHAT and CDR2 FQNNGV. V gave up 0 bases and J gave up 4 bases, with 8 bases separating them. CDR3 region: CASSLDPRADTQYF. CDR3 sequence (DNA): TGTGCCAGCAGCTTAGACCCTAGAGCAGATACGCAGTATTTT. Filled out from reference TRBV11-2 and TRBJ2-3, the complete variable domain reads EAGVAQSPRYKIIEKRQSVAFWCNPISGHATLYWYQQILGQGPKLLIQFQNNGVVDDSQLPKDRFSAERLKGVDSTLKIQPAKLEDSAVYLCASSLDPRADTQYFGPGTRLTVL.

This clonotype showed up just once. The gene calls are TRBV7-2 and TRBJ1-1; unclear D gene. The CDR3 is made up of 11 amino acids. Trimming cost V 5 bases and J 7 bases, with 8 bases left between them. Germline-derived CDR1 and CDR2 are SGHTA and FQGNSA. The CDR3 nucleotides are TGTGCCAGCAGCCTAATCCGTGAAGCTTTCTTT. Residues: CASSLIREAFF.

V gene TRBV29-1 combines with J gene TRBJ2-6, with D possibly being TRBD1 (5 bases). Germline-derived CDR1 and CDR2 are SQVTM and ANQGSEA. V dropped 4 bases and J dropped 2 bases, with 9 bases sitting between them. There are 14 residues in the CDR3. CDR3 protein: CSVVGRAGANVLTF. CDR3 bases: TGCAGCGTTGTGGGCAGGGCTGGGGCCAACGTCCTGACTTTC.

This chain links TRBV18 with TRBJ2-7, with D maybe TRBD1 (6 bases). Germline V gives CDR1 KGHSH, CDR2 LQKENI. V dropped 4 bases and J dropped 6 bases, with 16 bases sitting between them. The CDR3 has 14 amino acids. The CDR3 here is CASSRAGELLEQYF. CDR3 coding DNA: TGTGCCAGCTCACGAGCAGGGGAGCTACTCGAGCAGTACTTC.

This clonotype was seen a few times. The genes are TRBV6-1 and TRBJ2-7; maybe TRBD2 (5 bases). This CDR3 is built from 13 residues. Deletions cut 4 bases from V and 6 bases from J, with 13 bases between. Per germline, CDR1 MNHNS and CDR2 SASEGT. The CDR3 nucleotides are TGTGCCAGCAGTGCCTTCGAGGGCGGCGAGCAGTACTTC. Its translation: CASSAFEGGEQYF.

This clonotype was counted only a few times. CDR3 coding DNA: TGCAGTGCTCGACGGGACCTTGGCCCCTACGAGCAGTACTTC. Translation: CSARRDLGPYEQYF. The rearrangement links TRBV20-1 to TRBJ2-5, with D perhaps TRBD1 or TRBD2 (5 bases each). The last part of the DNA fits TRBJ2-7 better; the J call may be wrong. The CDR3 has 14 amino acids. Germline V lookup: CDR1 DFQATT, CDR2 SNEGSKA (reference sequence).

This rearrangement joins TRBV6-1 to TRBJ2-2, with D perhaps TRBD1 (5 bases). The CDR3 extends over 14 amino acids. The germline CDR1 and CDR2 sequences are MNHNS and SASEGT. With 9 bases removed from V and 2 bases from J, the gap between germline ends came to 13 bases. CDR3 loop: CASMKDRNTGELFF. Here the CDR3 DNA reads TGTGCCAGTATGAAAGACAGAAACACCGGGGAGCTGTTTTTT.

The chain joins TRBV28 to TRBJ1-1; D gene unclear. From germline, CDR1 is MDHEN and CDR2 SYDVKM. This CDR3 spans 11 amino acids. V was pared by 6 bases and J by 8 bases, with 10 bases between. CDR3 nucleotides: TGTGCCAGCAGAGGTAAACCGGAAGCTTTCTTT. Translating gives CASRGKPEAFF.

V usage is TRBV12-3 or TRBV12-4 and J usage is TRBJ2-5; 11 bases fit TRBD1. The CDR3 covers 15 residues. V lost 4 bases, J lost 3 bases, and 4 bases stayed unmatched. In DNA, the CDR3 is TGTGCCAGCAGTTCCCGGACAGGGGGCGAAGAGACCCAGTACTTC. Protein sequence: CASSSRTGGEETQYF.

Details on this clonotype: A junction end diverges from the germline sequence, so it may reflect a read error. The chain has TRBV29-1 and TRBJ1-5; 8 bases line up with TRBD1. The CDR3 covers 14 residues. CDR1 and CDR2 (germline): SQVTM, ANQGSEA. The DNA for the CDR3 is TGCGGCGTTGCAGGGGGCGAGGTTGGTCAGCCCCAGCATTTT. It translates to CGVAGGEVGQPQHF.